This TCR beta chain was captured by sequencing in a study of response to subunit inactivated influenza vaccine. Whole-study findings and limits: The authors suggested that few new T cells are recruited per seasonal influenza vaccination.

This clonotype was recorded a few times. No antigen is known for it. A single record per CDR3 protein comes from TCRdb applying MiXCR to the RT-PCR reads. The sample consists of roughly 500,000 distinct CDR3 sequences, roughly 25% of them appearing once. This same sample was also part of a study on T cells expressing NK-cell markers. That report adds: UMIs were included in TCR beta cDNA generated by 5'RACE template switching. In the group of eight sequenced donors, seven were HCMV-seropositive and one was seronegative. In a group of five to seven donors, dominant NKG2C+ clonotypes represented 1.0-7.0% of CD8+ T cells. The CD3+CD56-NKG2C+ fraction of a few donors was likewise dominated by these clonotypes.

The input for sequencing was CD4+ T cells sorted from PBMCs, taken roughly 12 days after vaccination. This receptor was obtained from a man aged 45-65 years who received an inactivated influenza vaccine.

DNA of the CDR3: TGTGCCAGCAGGGGGACAGGGATTAACAATCAGCCCCAGCATTTT. Its translation: CASRGTGINNQPQHF. V usage is TRBV6-2 or TRBV6-3 and J usage is TRBJ1-5, with 9 bases lining up with TRBD1. V gave up 6 bases and J gave up 3 bases; unmatched junction bases: 6. The length of the CDR3 is 15 residues. Germline V gene lookup returns CDR1 MNHEY and CDR2 SVGEGT.